This T cell receptor beta chain was captured in a study of T cells in Graves' hyperthyroidism and ophthalmopathy. TCR beta CDR3 regions were amplified from RNA. The primer set for the first-round RT-PCR of the TCR CDR3 was HTBI. Using its own MiXCR run on the multiplex PCR reads, TCRdb lists one record per CDR3 protein. The sample carries more than 350,000 distinct CDR3 sequences, 15% recorded once. This CDR3 is 16 amino acids long. V was pared by 4 bases and J by 2 bases, with 17 bases between. Germline V lookup: CDR1 SGHRS, CDR2 YFSETQ. The sequencing input was blood. The TCR comes from a woman aged 30 to 39 with Graves' hyperthyroidism. J is TRBJ2-3 and V is TRBV5-1; possibly TRBD1 or TRBD2 for D (5 bases each). CDR3 nucleotides: TGCGCCAGCAGCACCTCCCCCGGGACGTACACAGATACGCAGTATTTT. It codes for CASSTSPGTYTDTQYF. Complete variable domain (other parts from reference TRBV5-1 and TRBJ2-3): KAGVTQTPRYLIKTRGQQVTLSCSPISGHRSVSWYQQTPGQGLQFLFEYFSETQRNKGNFPGRFSGRQFSNSRSEMNVSTLELGDSALYLCASSTSPGTYTDTQYFGPGTRLTVL.